A selection of T cell receptor beta chains follows, all from one sample in a study of T cell responses to AZD1222 COVID-19 vaccine. TCRdb keeps only in-frame clones here, not all; method: immunoSEQ multiplex PCR. The sample lists approximately 99,000 clones, 87% occurring once. This sample comprised peripheral blood, obtained on day 0 of AZD1222 vaccination. The receptors were gathered from an adult in good health. Both conserved end residues are part of each CDR3. A D gene is named only where the DNA matches it firmly. Clone size is shown for a subset of rows, as once, few, many or a class of expanded clone.

abundance	d_gene	v_gene	j_gene	CDR3aa	CDR3nt
.	TRBD1	TRBV19	TRBJ2-2	CASRQGASTGELFF	TGTGCCAGTAGGCAGGGGGCGAGCACCGGGGAGCTGTTTTTT
.	TRBD1	TRBV11-3	TRBJ1-1	CASSPGGGQGTEAFF	TGTGCCAGCAGCCCAGGGGGAGGGCAGGGCACTGAAGCTTTCTTT
.	TRBD2	TRBV7-6	TRBJ2-1	CASSLAQGVQREWNEQFF	TGTGCCAGCAGCTTAGCGCAGGGTGTCCAGCGGGAGTGGAATGAGCAGTTCTTC
once	.	TRBV7-3	TRBJ1-1	CASSQGAGNTEAFF	TGTGCCAGCAGCCAAGGTGCGGGGAACACTGAAGCTTTCTTT
.	.	TRBV7-9	TRBJ2-1	CASSLGQHNEQFF	TGTGCCAGCAGCTTAGGACAGCATAATGAGCAGTTCTTC
.	.	TRBV7-3	TRBJ1-2	CASSLGTPYGYTF	TGTGCCAGCAGCTTAGGGACCCCCTATGGCTACACCTTC
.	.	TRBV2	TRBJ1-5	CASSGTSPNQPQHF	TGTGCCAGCAGCGGGACCTCACCCAATCAGCCCCAGCATTTT
.	TRBD2	TRBV7-3	TRBJ2-3	CASSFAGGSTDTQYF	TGTGCCAGCAGCTTTGCGGGGGGAAGCACAGATACGCAGTATTTT
.	.	TRBV18	TRBJ2-7	CASSPETSSYEQYF	TGTGCCAGCTCACCGGAAACAAGCTCCTACGAGCAGTACTTC
.	.	TRBV5-5	TRBJ2-2	CASSLRANTGELFF	TGTGCCAGCAGCTTGAGGGCGAACACCGGGGAGCTGTTTTTT
few	.	TRBV7-8	TRBJ1-6	CASSLGDRNSPLHF	TGTGCCAGCAGCTTAGGAGACAGGAATTCACCCCTCCACTTT
few	TRBD1	TRBV30	TRBJ2-1	CAWSGQANNEQFF	TGTGCCTGGAGCGGACAGGCAAACAATGAGCAGTTCTTC
.	.	TRBV11-2	TRBJ2-5	CASSFSGAVEETQYF	TGTGCCAGCAGCTTTTCGGGGGCGGTCGAAGAGACCCAGTACTTC
.	.	TRBV2	TRBJ2-3	CASRPTWATDTQYF	TGTGCCAGCAGGCCGACTTGGGCTACAGATACGCAGTATTTT
.	.	TRBV5-4	TRBJ1-1	CASSLSGGMNTEAFF	TGTGCCAGCAGCTTGAGCGGGGGGATGAACACTGAAGCTTTCTTT
.	.	TRBV24-1	TRBJ2-1	CATSDLPSRQAYNEQFF	TGTGCCACCAGTGATTTGCCCAGTCGACAGGCCTACAATGAGCAGTTCTTC
.	.	TRBV29-1	TRBJ2-3	CSVEEPSRTVLSTDTQYF	TGCAGCGTTGAAGAACCCAGCAGGACAGTCCTTAGCACAGATACGCAGTATTTT
.	.	TRBV12-5	TRBJ1-2	CASGLLDGYTF	TGTGCTAGTGGTTTGCTGGATGGCTACACCTTC
.	TRBD2	TRBV3-1/TRBV3-2	TRBJ2-3	CASSQRGVTDTQYF	TGTGCCAGCAGCCAGCGGGGGGTCACAGATACGCAGTATTTT
once	.	TRBV4-3	TRBJ1-2	CASSQDLFSFYTF	TGCGCCAGCAGCCAAGATCTTTTCAGTTTCTACACCTTC
.	.	TRBV3-1/TRBV3-2	TRBJ1-1	CASSQPKRTEAFF	TGTGCCAGCAGCCAACCCAAAAGGACAGAAGCTTTCTTT
.	.	TRBV10-3	TRBJ1-1	CAISRGTEAFF	TGTGCCATTTCGCGCGGGACTGAAGCTTTCTTT
.	.	TRBV7-8	TRBJ1-1	CASSLEWGGRAEAFF	TGTGCCAGCAGCTTAGAATGGGGGGGCCGTGCTGAAGCTTTCTTT
few	TRBD1	TRBV6-5	TRBJ1-6	CASRGDRPNSPLHF	TGTGCCAGCCGGGGGGACAGGCCTAATTCACCCCTCCACTTT
.	.	TRBV5-4	TRBJ2-2	CASSLAGTNTGELFF	TGTGCCAGCAGCTTGGCAGGGACGAACACCGGGGAGCTGTTTTTT
.	TRBD1	TRBV19	TRBJ1-2	CASSIGAGGNYGYTF	TGTGCCAGTAGTATAGGGGCAGGGGGCAACTATGGCTACACCTTC
.	.	TRBV3-1/TRBV3-2	TRBJ1-4	CASSLAVIGNEKLFF	TGTGCCAGCAGCCTCGCGGTGATCGGGAATGAAAAACTGTTTTTT
.	TRBD2	TRBV4-2	TRBJ2-7	CASSQEGTSGVQQYF	TGTGCCAGCAGCCAGGAGGGGACTAGCGGGGTCCAGCAGTACTTC
.	.	TRBV19	TRBJ1-2	CASSNPLPGPSEGYTF	TGTGCCAGTAGTAACCCCCTCCCGGGGCCTTCGGAGGGCTACACCTTC
.	.	TRBV5-1	TRBJ1-1	CASSLSGATSEAFF	TGCGCCAGCAGCTTGTCTGGCGCTACAAGTGAAGCTTTCTTT
.	TRBD1	TRBV4-3	TRBJ1-2	CASSQERQLGGPTNYGYTF	TGCGCCAGCAGCCAAGAACGGCAGTTAGGGGGCCCCACTAACTATGGCTACACCTTC
.	TRBD1	TRBV2	TRBJ2-7	CASSPGQGTYEQYF	TGTGCCAGCAGTCCGGGACAGGGTACCTACGAGCAGTACTTC
.	TRBD2	TRBV4-1	TRBJ2-1	CASSPKHTSGINEQFF	TGCGCCAGCAGCCCAAAGCATACTAGCGGGATCAATGAGCAGTTCTTC
.	TRBD1	TRBV5-4	TRBJ1-2	CASSSDRGPQGYTF	TGTGCCAGCAGTTCCGACAGGGGCCCGCAGGGCTACACCTTC
once	.	TRBV5-6	TRBJ1-5	CASSYGQINQPQHF	TGTGCCAGCAGCTATGGACAAATCAATCAGCCCCAGCATTTT
.	TRBD1	TRBV9	TRBJ1-2	CASSRGRGDYGYTF	TGTGCCAGCAGCAGGGGGCGCGGCGACTATGGCTACACCTTC
.	.	TRBV2	TRBJ1-5	CASRRGLGQPQHF	TGTGCCAGCAGGAGGGGTCTGGGTCAGCCCCAGCATTTT
.	.	TRBV5-5	TRBJ2-7	CASSRYYSERQYF	TGTGCCAGCAGCCGTTACTATTCGGAGCGGCAGTACTTC
.	.	TRBV6-2/TRBV6-3	TRBJ1-5	CASSYGGRPQHF	TGTGCCAGCAGTTACGGTGGGAGGCCCCAGCATTTT
.	.	TRBV7-2	TRBJ1-2	CASSSTGTSYGYTF	TGTGCCAGCAGCTCCACTGGGACGTCCTATGGCTACACCTTC
.	.	TRBV4-2	TRBJ2-1	CASSSPRTPYNEQFF	TGTGCCAGCAGCTCCCCCCGGACACCCTACAATGAGCAGTTCTTC
.	.	TRBV11-3	TRBJ2-1	CASTVRSSYNEQFF	TGTGCCAGCACGGTTAGGAGCTCCTACAATGAGCAGTTCTTC
.	.	TRBV18	TRBJ1-1	CASSRGNEAFF	TGTGCCAGCTCAAGAGGAAATGAAGCTTTCTTT
.	TRBD1	TRBV9	TRBJ2-3	CASSGKSGQHTDTQYF	TGTGCCAGCAGCGGTAAATCGGGACAGCACACAGATACGCAGTATTTT
.	TRBD1	TRBV5-1	TRBJ1-1	CASSLLPGTGGTEAFF	TGCGCCAGCAGTTTGCTTCCCGGGACAGGGGGCACTGAAGCTTTCTTT
.	.	TRBV27	TRBJ1-1	CATFFSTEAFF	TGTGCCACCTTTTTTTCGACTGAAGCTTTCTTT
.	TRBD1	TRBV6-2/TRBV6-3	TRBJ1-5	CASSYSNMGTASNQPQHF	TGTGCCAGCAGTTACTCGAATATGGGGACAGCTAGCAATCAGCCCCAGCATTTT
.	.	TRBV7-2	TRBJ2-1	CASSHRGSEQFF	TGTGCCAGCAGCCACCGCGGATCTGAGCAGTTCTTC
.	.	TRBV11-1	TRBJ2-7	CASSLAGHFREDYEQYF	TGTGCCAGCAGCTTAGCGGGACACTTCAGGGAGGACTACGAGCAGTACTTC
.	.	TRBV21-1	TRBJ1-2	CASTRTGRLNYGYTF	TGTGCCAGCACCCGGACAGGGCGACTTAACTATGGCTACACCTTC
.	TRBD2	TRBV7-9	TRBJ2-3	CASSPTSRGTDTQYF	TGTGCCAGCAGCCCGACTAGCCGGGGGACAGATACGCAGTATTTT
.	.	TRBV5-1	TRBJ1-2	CASSLAGTPNYGYTF	TGTGCCAGCAGCTTAGCCGGGACACCGAACTATGGCTACACCTTC
.	TRBD1	TRBV5-1	TRBJ1-3	CASSLVGQVAGNTIYF	TGTGCCAGCAGCTTGGTTGGACAGGTCGCTGGAAACACCATATATTTT
.	.	TRBV6-5	TRBJ1-5	CASSYIRGGQPQHF	TGTGCCAGCAGCTACATACGAGGGGGTCAGCCCCAGCATTTT
.	TRBD2	TRBV4-2	TRBJ2-1	CASSQGGSTSGAHNEQFF	TGTGCCAGCAGCCAAGGAGGGTCCACTAGCGGAGCCCACAATGAGCAGTTCTTC